The 2 T cell receptor beta chains given below trace back to one sample, sequenced in a study of T-cell reconstitution after alpha-beta-depleted transplantation in children. TCRbeta library preparation incorporated unique molecular identifiers. MiXCR was run by TCRdb on the PCR reads, yielding one entry per CDR3 protein. The sample lists approximately 500,000 distinct CDR3 sequences; roughly 10% were seen once. The source was PBMCs, collected before TCRalphabeta/CD19-depleted stem cell transplant. The receptors stem from a child aged 2 to 10 with inherited bone marrow failure, due to receive a stem cell transplant.

Many counts were recorded for this clonotype. The chain is built from TRBV19 and TRBJ2-2; D is ambiguous. Between the trimmed V and J ends, which lost 1 base and 6 bases, there was a span of 9 bases. The CDR3 contains 14 residues. Germline CDR1 reads LNHDA; CDR2 reads SQIVND (reference sequence). The CDR3 DNA follows: TGTGCCAGTAGTATAGCCAAAAGGGCCGGGGAGCTGTTTTTT. Translating gives CASSIAKRAGELFF.

At least ten counts were recorded for this clonotype. The V call is TRBV29-1, the J call TRBJ2-7; no clear D. Germline V gene lookup returns CDR1 SQVTM and CDR2 ANQGSEA. There are 13 residues in the CDR3. The ends were cut back, 4 bases at V and 0 bases at J, with 10 bases in the middle. CDR3 sequence: CSVVPESSYEQYF. The DNA for the CDR3 is TGCAGCGTTGTTCCCGAGAGCTCCTACGAGCAGTACTTC.